The 16 T cell receptor beta chains in this list originate from one sample, sequenced in a study of T cells after yellow fever vaccination (dated by TCRdb to between 2018 and 2021). Libraries were built with 5' RACE. The sequencer was an Illumina NovaSeq 6000. TCRdb passed the public sequencing reads through fastp at Q25 and MiXCR, retaining productive beta sequences. Records with the same CDR3 protein are collapsed into one entry carrying the most frequent genes and DNA. In this sample the table shows 300,000 or so distinct CDR3 sequences, 3.5% to 4.5% of which occur a single time. Approximately 24% of the sample rests with the top ten. The label giving this sample's treatment or condition can be read as: live attenuated yellow fever vaccine strain. This material consisted of PBMCs, taken 5 days after the yellow fever booster vaccination. Every receptor here comes from a young man who received the YFV17D yellow fever vaccine.

This clonotype was recorded at least ten times. The genes are TRBV19 and TRBJ1-1; tentatively, D is TRBD1 (5 bases). The ends were cut back, 9 bases at V and 5 bases at J, with 13 bases in the middle. The CDR3 runs to 12 residues. Germline V gene sequence: CDR1 LNHDA, CDR2 SQIVND (reference sequence). The CDR3 DNA is TGTGCCAGCCGCAGGGCGAAGACTGAAGCTTTCTTT. It yields the protein CASRRAKTEAFF.

This clonotype was counted between two and nine times. The V gene is TRBV7-8, the J gene TRBJ2-7, with D perhaps matching TRBD1 (6 bases). The V gene lost 5 bases and the J gene lost 2 bases, with 16 bases spanning the gap. The CDR3 length is 15 residues. Germline V CDR1 and CDR2: SGHVS, FQNEAQ. The CDR3, as DNA: TGTGCCAGCAGCGGTGACAGGCCCCGCACCTACGAGCAGTACTTC. Encoded protein: CASSGDRPRTYEQYF.

The chain carries TRBV10-3 and TRBJ2-5; unclear D gene. V dropped 2 bases and J dropped 3 bases, with 4 bases sitting between them. CDR1 and CDR2 from the germline V gene are ENHRY and SYGVKD. The CDR3 spans 12 residues. CDR3 loop: CAISEPKETQYF. Written as DNA, the CDR3 is TGTGCCATCAGTGAGCCTAAAGAGACCCAGTACTTC.

This clonotype was recorded a few times. The J gene is TRBJ1-1, the V gene TRBV7-3; D call uncertain. Germline V CDR1 and CDR2: SGHTA, FQGTGA. Trimming took 4 bases from V and 2 from J, leaving 11 bases between them. This CDR3 region has 14 residues. The chain's CDR3 is CASSSSGPNTEAFF. CDR3 coding DNA: TGTGCCAGCAGCTCGTCCGGGCCTAACACTGAAGCTTTCTTT. Together with reference TRBV7-3 and TRBJ1-1, the CDR3 gives the full variable domain: GAGVSQTPSNKVTEKGKYVELRCDPISGHTALYWYRQSLGQGPEFLIYFQGTGAADDSGLPNDRFFAVRPEGSVSTLKIQRTERGDSAVYLCASSSSGPNTEAFFGQGTRLTVV.

This chain links TRBV2 with TRBJ2-3; the D gene is possibly TRBD2 (5 bases). Germline V gene sequence: CDR1 SNHLY, CDR2 FYNNEI. V lost 6 bases, J lost 2 bases, and 9 bases lay in between. The CDR3 is made up of 13 amino acids. As DNA, the CDR3 is TGTGCCAGCAGCGGGGAGATCACAGATACGCAGTATTTT. Translated: CASSGEITDTQYF.

This clonotype was seen at least ten times. This rearrangement joins TRBV5-5 to TRBJ2-5; D uncertain. Germline CDR1 reads SGHKS; CDR2 reads YYEKEE (reference sequence). The CDR3 runs to 15 residues. Trimming shortened V by 0 bases and J by 5 bases, and 14 bases separated the two germline ends. CDR3 in DNA: TGTGCCAGCAGCTTGGGGTTTATGAATGTCGAGACCCAGTACTTC. Translation: CASSLGFMNVETQYF.

This clonotype was detected ten times or more. The J gene is TRBJ1-2, the V gene TRBV12-3 or TRBV12-4; TRBD1 might be the D (5 bases). The germline V and J ends were trimmed by 4 bases and 7 bases, with 7 bases remaining between them. The CDR3 sequence is 11 residues long. The CDR3 loop reads CASSWGGGYTF. The CDR3 nucleotides are TGTGCCAGCAGTTGGGGGGGTGGCTACACCTTC.

This clonotype turned up a few times. J is TRBJ2-3 and V is TRBV12-5; D may be TRBD1 or TRBD2 (5 bases each). V lost 0 bases and J 6 bases, leaving 19 bases between the germline ends. CDR1 and CDR2 (germline): LGHNT, FRNRAP. The CDR3 consists of 17 residues. CDR3 region: CASGLVDSGPGTDTQYF. The CDR3 region has the DNA TGTGCTAGTGGTTTGGTTGATTCGGGACCCGGAACGGATACGCAGTATTTT.

This clonotype was counted at least ten times. This rearrangement joins TRBV7-2 to TRBJ2-2; D is ambiguous. CDR1 SGHTA and CDR2 FQGNSA come from the germline V gene. The germline V and J ends were trimmed by 2 bases and 5 bases, with 12 bases remaining between them. CDR3 length equals 15 residues. The CDR3 DNA is TGTGCCAGCAGCTTATACCCCTGGGGTACCGGGGAGCTGTTTTTT. Encoded protein: CASSLYPWGTGELFF.

This clonotype was recorded a few times. The V and J genes are TRBV7-2 and TRBJ1-1; no clear D gene. The CDR3 contains 12 residues. V shed 2 bases and J shed 4 bases, with 5 bases lying between them. In germline, CDR1 is SGHTA, CDR2 FQGNSA. The CDR3 coding sequence is TGTGCCAGCAGCTTAATCACCACTGAAGCTTTCTTT. Translation: CASSLITTEAFF. The whole variable domain, filled in from reference TRBV7-2 and TRBJ1-1, reads GAGVSQSPSNKVTEKGKDVELRCDPISGHTALYWYRQSLGQGLEFLIYFQGNSAPDKSGLPSDRFSAERTGGSVSTLTIQRTQQEDSAVYLCASSLITTEAFFGQGTRLTVV.

V usage is TRBV21-1 and J usage is TRBJ1-5; the tabulated D call, TRBD1, remains unverified against the DNA. TRBV21-1 is a documented pseudogene. The CDR3 sequence is 14 residues long. The chain's CDR3 is CASSRGGCNQPQHF. The CDR3 nucleotides read TGTGCCAGCAGCCGAGGGGGTTGTAATCAGCCCCAGCATTTT.

This clonotype appeared a few times. The V call is TRBV6-5, the J call TRBJ2-2; 7 nucleotides match TRBD2. This CDR3 has 16 amino acids. The germline CDR1 and CDR2 sequences are MNHEY and SVGAGI. The ends lost 1 base at V and 0 bases at J; junction bases unmatched: 2. The CDR3 loop is CASSYYGGSNTGELFF. CDR3 DNA sequence: TGTGCCAGCAGTTACTACGGGGGGTCGAACACCGGGGAGCTGTTTTTT.

This clonotype came up a few times. The chain employs TRBV6-2 or TRBV6-3 and TRBJ1-1; no definite D call. This CDR3 has 12 residues. Per germline, CDR1 MNHEY and CDR2 SVGEGT. V dropped 9 bases and J dropped 2 bases, with 10 bases sitting between them. CDR3 nucleotides: TGTGCCAGTTGCAGGCGAAACACTGAAGCTTTCTTT. It encodes CASCRRNTEAFF.

The sample holds many counts of this clonotype. The chain employs TRBV7-8 and TRBJ2-5, with D perhaps matching TRBD1 or TRBD2 (6 bases each). CDR3 length equals 15 residues. V lost 4 bases to trimming and J lost 1 base, with 13 bases between them. Germline loops: CDR1 SGHVS, CDR2 FQNEAQ. CDR3 loop: CASSWGAGRQETQYF. CDR3 nucleotide sequence: TGTGCCAGCAGCTGGGGGGCGGGGCGCCAAGAGACCCAGTACTTC.

At least ten counts were recorded for this clonotype. The rearrangement joins TRBV20-1 to TRBJ2-3; possible D gene TRBD1, 5 bases. Germline V CDR1 and CDR2: DFQATT, SNEGSKA (reference sequence). The CDR3 extends over 14 amino acids. The V end lost 3 bases, the J end lost 2 bases, and 12 bases lay between the germline ends. This chain's CDR3 is CSASRPGNTDTQYF. The DNA for the CDR3 is TGCAGTGCTAGTAGGCCAGGGAACACAGATACGCAGTATTTT.

This clonotype came up a few times. J is TRBJ2-6 and V is TRBV18, with 8 bases fitting TRBD1. After removal of 3 bases from V and 1 base from J, the junction contained 5 bases not matched to a gene. Germline V gene data show CDR1 as KGHSH and CDR2 as LQKENI. CDR3 size: 17 residues. For the CDR3, the DNA is TGTGCCAGCTCACCGGACAGGGCTGTTTCTGGGGCCAACGTCCTGACTTTC. Translated, it gives CASSPDRAVSGANVLTF.